Presented here are 28 T cell receptor beta chains from one specimen sequenced in a study of T cell changes during pregnancy in multiple sclerosis. Libraries were prepared by immunoSEQ multiplex PCR; TCRdb keeps only in-frame clonotypes and omits some of them. The sample lists about 21,000 clones; around 90% were seen once. Sequenced here: CD8+ T cells from peripheral blood mononuclear cells, sampled in the third trimester of pregnancy. The source of these receptors is a female donor in good health, enrolled as a control in a pregnancy study.

The chain carries TRBV6-5 and TRBJ2-1; 8 positions match TRBD1. Germline V gives CDR1 MNHEY, CDR2 SVGAGI. V was clipped by 2 bases and J by 7 bases; unmatched bases: 4. CDR3 length: 14 amino acids. CDR3 nucleotides: TGTGCCAGCAGTTACCGACAGGGGTTTAATGAGCAGTTCTTC. This translates into CASSYRQGFNEQFF.

CDR3 nucleotides: TGTGCCAGCAGCTCGCCGGGACTCCTCGCGGAGCAGTTCTTC. This sequence encodes CASSSPGLLAEQFF. The chain joins TRBV13 to TRBJ2-1; possibly TRBD2 for D (6 bases). Trimming left V 4 bases short and J 10 bases short, with 17 bases between. The CDR3 has 14 amino acids. Germline V gene sequence: CDR1 PRHDT, CDR2 FYEKMQ (reference sequence).

The chain recombines TRBV9 with TRBJ2-3; either TRBD1 or TRBD2 may supply D (6 bases each). The V gene's germline CDR1 is SGDLS and CDR2 YYNGEE. The CDR3 runs 15 residues. Trimming took 4 bases from V and 1 from J, leaving 13 bases between them. The CDR3 region has the DNA TGTGCCAGCAGCCTAGGGGGAGGCCGCACAGATACGCAGTATTTT. Protein: CASSLGGGRTDTQYF.

This chain joins TRBV5-1 and TRBJ2-5; 11 positions match TRBD2. This CDR3 contains 17 residues. V dropped 0 bases and J dropped 2; count of bases not matched to a gene: 6. CDR1 SGHRS and CDR2 YFSETQ come from the germline V gene. The CDR3 loop reads CASSLGTSGLGQETQYF. The CDR3 DNA reads as TGCGCCAGCAGCTTGGGGACTAGCGGGTTGGGTCAAGAGACCCAGTACTTC.

This clone occurred once. The chain uses TRBV7-9 and TRBJ1-2; D gene ambiguous. The CDR3 covers 15 residues. V was trimmed by 1 base and J by 2 bases, leaving 11 bases between them. Per germline, CDR1 SEHNR and CDR2 FQNEAQ (reference sequence). CDR3: CASSLVALTNYGYTF. Here the CDR3 DNA reads TGTGCCAGCAGCTTAGTTGCCCTAACGAACTATGGCTACACCTTC.

A remark on this clone: The junction does not match germline at one end; this may be a read error. This sequence joins TRBV5-1 and TRBJ2-7, with 8 nucleotides matching TRBD1. The CDR3 is made up of 15 amino acids. Germline CDR1 and CDR2: SGHRS and YFSETQ. DNA for the CDR3: TGCGCCAGCAGCTACGGACAGGGCCTCGGGACTGGGACCGTATTC. This gives the protein CASSYGQGLGTGTVF.

The chain uses TRBV7-9 and TRBJ2-2, with 8 bases identical to TRBD1. CDR1 and CDR2 from the germline V gene are SEHNR and FQNEAQ (reference sequence). V shed 7 bases and J 7 bases; nucleotides not matched to a gene: 11. The CDR3 totals 15 residues. The CDR3 bases are TGTGCCAGCACCCCGGGGCAGGGGGCCGTCGGGGAGCTGTTTTTT. It specifies CASTPGQGAVGELFF.

The chain has TRBV4-3 and TRBJ2-1; D perhaps matches TRBD1 (6 bases). The CDR3 is 17 residues long. CDR1 LGHNA and CDR2 YSLEER come from the germline V gene. V shed 0 bases and J shed 6 bases, with 18 bases lying between them. The DNA of the CDR3 is TGCGCCAGCAGCCAAGACGGGATCGGGACACCTAGCAATGAGCAGTTCTTC. It yields the protein CASSQDGIGTPSNEQFF.

This chain joins TRBV10-3 and TRBJ1-5, with a possible D match to TRBD1 (5 bases). In germline, CDR1 is ENHRY, CDR2 SYGVKD. This CDR3 spans 16 amino acids. CDR3 residues: CGFFTGSNRGDQPQHF. As DNA, the CDR3 is TGTGGTTTCTTCACGGGCTCGAATAGGGGCGATCAGCCCCAGCATTTT.

This clone was found once. V gene TRBV6-5 combines with J gene TRBJ2-1; 13 bases align to TRBD2. The J segment lost 9 bases and the V segment lost 2 bases, leaving 4 bases of the junction unmatched. The CDR3 is 15 amino acids. CDR1 is MNHEY, CDR2 SVGAGI, per germline. CDR3 sequence reads: CASSYGLAGVSEQFF. CDR3 sequence (DNA): TGTGCCAGCAGTTACGGACTAGCGGGAGTTTCTGAGCAGTTCTTC.

The chain employs TRBV30 and TRBJ1-5; D possibly corresponds to TRBD1 (6 bases). The CDR3 spans 18 residues. V lost 5 bases to trimming and J lost 2 bases, with 25 bases between them. Looked up from germline, CDR1 is GTSNPN and CDR2 is SVGIG (reference sequence). CDR3 sequence: CAWDRSAVRGGGNQPQHF. In nucleotides, the CDR3 is TGTGCCTGGGACCGGTCGGCAGTCAGGGGTGGGGGCAATCAGCCCCAGCATTTT.

The V call is TRBV4-3, the J call TRBJ2-2, with D tentatively TRBD1 (5 bases). Germline values: CDR1 LGHNA, CDR2 YSLEER. The CDR3 length is 17 residues. Trimming stripped 0 bases from V and 1 base from J, with 12 bases between. For the CDR3, the DNA is TGCGCCAGCAGCCAAGATCCGCCGACAGTGAACACCGGGGAGCTGTTTTTT. Encoded protein: CASSQDPPTVNTGELFF.

The CDR3 here is CASSLLGLAEEQYF. The DNA for the CDR3 is TGTGCCAGCAGCCTCCTTGGACTAGCGGAAGAGCAGTACTTC. The genes are TRBV5-6 and TRBJ2-7, with TRBD2 matching 10 bases. V trimming: 4 bases; J trimming: 7 bases; junction bases outside the gene matches: 8. CDR3 size: 14 residues. Germline CDR1 SGHDT, CDR2 YYEEEE.

This clone was observed a single time. The rearrangement uses TRBV5-4 and TRBJ1-2, with D unclear. This CDR3 comprises 13 residues. Trimming pared 5 bases from V and 2 bases from J, leaving 10 bases between. Germline V gene data show CDR1 as SGHNT and CDR2 as YYREEE (reference sequence). The CDR3 DNA reads as TGTGCCAGCAGTCACCTTGAGAACTATGGCTACACCTTC. Protein product: CASSHLENYGYTF.

The chain uses TRBV9 and TRBJ1-1, with D maybe TRBD1 (5 bases). From germline, CDR1 is SGDLS and CDR2 YYNGEE. The CDR3 extends over 15 amino acids. Trimming took off 3 bases at V and 0 bases at J, with 12 bases between the two ends. For the CDR3, the DNA is TGTGCCAGCAGCGAGGAGGGGTGGATGAACACTGAAGCTTTCTTT. Translated, it gives CASSEEGWMNTEAFF.

The rearrangement uses TRBV2 and TRBJ1-1; unclear D gene. In germline, CDR1 is SNHLY, CDR2 FYNNEI. The CDR3 is 18 amino acids. With 6 bases removed from V and 6 bases from J, the gap between germline ends came to 29 bases. Here the CDR3 reads CASSHYDRDLPPGAEAFF. In DNA form, the CDR3 reads TGTGCCAGCAGCCATTATGACCGGGATCTTCCCCCCGGGGCTGAAGCTTTCTTT.

CDR3 amino acids: CASSLSVLAGGTGWYEQYF. CDR3 sequence (DNA): TGTGCCAGCAGCTTGAGCGTGCTAGCGGGAGGTACGGGTTGGTACGAGCAGTACTTC. The chain combines TRBV5-5 with TRBJ2-7, with 11 bases identical to TRBD2. CDR3 size: 19 residues. Germline assignment: CDR1 SGHKS and CDR2 YYEKEE (reference sequence). V lost 1 base and J lost 4; bases outside the gene matches: 16. The full variable domain, in which reference TRBV5-5 and TRBJ2-7 provide the parts outside the CDR3, is DAGVTQSPTHLIKTRGQQVTLRCSPISGHKSVSWYQQVLGQGPQFIFQYYEKEERGRGNFPDRFSARQFPNYSSELNVNALLLGDSALYLCASSLSVLAGGTGWYEQYFGPGTRLTVT.

The gene calls are TRBV7-9 and TRBJ2-7; 8 positions agree with TRBD1. V lost 5 bases to trimming and J lost 4 bases; unmatched junction nucleotides: 13. The CDR3 totals 16 residues. CDR1 and CDR2 from the germline V gene are SEHNR and FQNEAQ (reference sequence). CDR3 sequence (DNA): TGTGCCAGCAGCCCGAAACCCCCGGGACAGGCGTACGAGCAGTACTTC. Its protein product is CASSPKPPGQAYEQYF.

The chain links TRBV28 to TRBJ2-1, with 10 positions matching TRBD2. The CDR3 has 14 amino acids. V shed 6 bases and J 9 bases; nucleotides not matched to a gene: 8. Germline-derived CDR1 and CDR2 are MDHEN and SYDVKM. The CDR3 loop is CASSPLAGAIEQFF. CDR3 DNA sequence: TGTGCCAGCAGCCCCCTAGCGGGGGCCATTGAGCAGTTCTTC.

V and J are TRBV15 and TRBJ2-5, with a possible D match to TRBD2 (5 bases). Between the trimmed V and J ends, which lost 6 bases and 4 bases, there was a span of 15 bases. The germline V gene has CDR1 LNHNV and CDR2 YYDKDF (reference sequence). CDR3 length: 14 residues. CDR3 in DNA: TGTGCCACCAGTGTAGTGGGAGAGGTAGAGACCCAGTACTTC. It is translated as CATSVVGEVETQYF.

V gene TRBV25-1 combines with J gene TRBJ2-3; D possibly corresponds to TRBD2 (6 bases). The CDR3 covers 13 residues. V lost 2 bases and J lost 6, with 9 bases in between. Germline CDR1 reads MGHDK; CDR2 reads SYGVNS. The CDR3 region has the DNA TGTGCCAGCAGTGAAGGAGGGTGGGATACGCAGTATTTT. Translation: CASSEGGWDTQYF.

The rearrangement uses TRBV29-1 and TRBJ2-7, with 7 bases lining up with TRBD2. The germline gives CDR1 SQVTM, CDR2 ANQGSEA. The CDR3 sequence is 13 residues long. V was pared by 6 bases and J by 0 bases, with 5 bases of the junction left unmatched. Here the CDR3 reads CSVSGTTSYEQYF. The CDR3 DNA is TGCAGCGTGTCCGGGACTACCTCCTACGAGCAGTACTTC.

The rearrangement links TRBV9 to TRBJ2-1; 10 bases agree with TRBD2. This CDR3 is built from 15 residues. Per the germline V gene, CDR1 is SGDLS and CDR2 is YYNGEE. V shed 4 bases and J 10 bases; nucleotides not matched to a gene: 11. CDR3 bases: TGTGCCAGCAGCCCTAGCGGGAGCCCCTCGGGGGAGCAGTTCTTC. Translating gives CASSPSGSPSGEQFF.

The chain is built from TRBV7-9 and TRBJ1-1; D not certain. CDR1 is SEHNR, CDR2 FQNEAQ, per germline (reference sequence). V was cut by 3 bases and J by 1 base, with 6 bases left in between. This CDR3 is 13 amino acids long. The CDR3 region has the DNA TGTGCCAGCAGCTTCCCTAGGAACACTGAAGCTTTCTTT. It codes for CASSFPRNTEAFF.

This sequence joins TRBV6-1 and TRBJ1-1, with TRBD1 identical over 9 bases. Germline V gene lookup returns CDR1 MNHNS and CDR2 SASEGT. V gave up 3 bases and J gave up 0 bases; unmatched junction bases: 2. The CDR3 has 15 residues. The CDR3 region is CASSEDRGMNTEAFF. The CDR3 DNA reads as TGTGCCAGCAGTGAGGACAGGGGAATGAACACTGAAGCTTTCTTT.

V is TRBV5-4 and J is TRBJ2-3; D remains ambiguous. V was trimmed by 2 bases and J by 6 bases, leaving 4 bases between them. Germline V gives CDR1 SGHNT, CDR2 YYREEE (reference sequence). The CDR3 has 11 residues. The CDR3 nucleotides read TGTGCCAGCAGCTTCGGTGATACGCAGTATTTT. This sequence encodes CASSFGDTQYF.

The rearrangement uses TRBV27 and TRBJ2-3; 8 bases agree with TRBD1. The germline V gene encodes CDR1 MNHEY and CDR2 SMNVEV (reference sequence). V gave up 5 bases and J gave up 2 bases; unmatched junction bases: 9. The CDR3 extends over 16 amino acids. The CDR3, as DNA: TGTGCCAGCAGTATCCAAACAGGGGGACCCACAGATACGCAGTATTTT. Translation: CASSIQTGGPTDTQYF.

J is TRBJ2-5 and V is TRBV7-2; TRBD1 aligns across 10 bases. The CDR3 runs to 17 residues. J was trimmed by 7 bases and V by 3 bases; bases with no gene match: 14. Per the germline V gene, CDR1 is SGHTA and CDR2 is FQGNSA. CDR3 residues: CASSFPRDRGKVWTQYF. The CDR3 region has the DNA TGTGCCAGCAGCTTCCCCCGGGACAGGGGCAAGGTTTGGACCCAGTACTTC. Filled out from reference TRBV7-2 and TRBJ2-5, the complete variable domain reads GAGVSQSPSNKVTEKGKDVELRCDPISGHTALYWYRQSLGQGLEFLIYFQGNSAPDKSGLPSDRFSAERTGGSVSTLTIQRTQQEDSAVYLCASSFPRDRGKVWTQYFGPGTRLLVL.